Shown below are 16 T cell receptor beta chains from a single sample sequenced in a study of regulatory T cells in long-lasting Graves disease. Sequencing libraries for TCR beta were prepared with iRepertoire HTBI primers and Arm-PCR of CDR3 regions. TCRdb passed the multiplex PCR reads through MiXCR, listing each CDR3 protein once. The sample yields approximately 350,000 distinct CDR3 sequences, around 23% seen once. Time point described: persistent/refractory GD, antithyroid drugs over 5 years with positive TRAb. PBMC-extracted RNA yielded the TCR library. The material sequenced was peripheral blood mononuclear cells (PBMCs), taken when the disease was refractory, from a patient treated with antithyroid drugs. Receptor source: a woman aged 40 to 55 with Graves disease.

The CDR3 region is CASGWTKSSYNSPLHF. The CDR3, as DNA: TGTGCCAGCGGCTGGACGAAGAGCTCCTATAATTCACCCCTCCACTTT. V gene TRBV2 combines with J gene TRBJ1-6; D is unclear. There are 16 residues in the CDR3. The germline gives CDR1 SNHLY, CDR2 FYNNEI. Trimming removed 8 bases at V and 0 bases at J, with 14 bases between.

This clonotype was detected a few times. For the CDR3, the DNA is TGTGCCAGCAGCGTAGATTACGGGCCGGGCTACGAGCAGTACTTC. It codes for CASSVDYGPGYEQYF. This chain links TRBV9 with TRBJ2-7; D not resolved. This CDR3 is built from 15 residues. Trimming took off 0 bases at V and 3 bases at J, with 13 bases between the two ends. Germline V CDR1 and CDR2: SGDLS, YYNGEE.

This clonotype has just a few counts. V and J are TRBV20-1 and TRBJ1-5, with a possible D match to TRBD1 (5 bases). Trimming shortened V by 0 bases and J by 5 bases, and 8 bases separated the two germline ends. There are 13 residues in the CDR3. CDR1 and CDR2 from the germline V gene are DFQATT and SNEGSKA (reference sequence). CDR3 sequence: CSARDGGDQPQHF. The CDR3 nucleotides are TGCAGTGCTAGAGATGGGGGAGATCAGCCCCAGCATTTT.

This clonotype was detected only once. This chain uses TRBV6-2 or TRBV6-3 with TRBJ2-1; 12 nucleotides align to TRBD2. V lost 0 bases, J lost 10 bases, and 7 bases stayed unmatched. From germline, CDR1 is MNHEY and CDR2 SVGEGT. This CDR3 spans 16 amino acids. The CDR3 DNA reads as TGTGCCAGCAGTTACTCGAGACTAGCGGGAGTGGGGGAGCAGTTCTTC. Translated, it gives CASSYSRLAGVGEQFF.

There are many counts of this clonotype. The chain uses TRBV28 and TRBJ2-7; D possibly corresponds to TRBD1 (6 bases). V was trimmed by 4 bases and J by 6 bases, leaving 16 bases between them. The CDR3 is 14 residues long. Per the germline V gene, CDR1 is MDHEN and CDR2 is SYDVKM. The CDR3 spells CASSSRTGKSEQYF. In DNA form, the CDR3 reads TGTGCCAGCAGTTCTCGAACAGGGAAAAGCGAGCAGTACTTC.

A remark on this clonotype: A far larger clone is one nucleotide away, so this likely arose from a read error. The V call is TRBV6-1, the J call TRBJ2-7; 7 nucleotides align to TRBD1. Germline loops: CDR1 MNHNS, CDR2 SASEGT. The CDR3 contains 15 residues. V trimming: 4 bases; J trimming: 5 bases; junction bases outside the gene matches: 11. The CDR3 region is CASSVRQGKKDEQYF. Written as DNA, the CDR3 is TGTGCCAGCAGTGTCCGACAGGGTAAAAAGGACGAGCAGTACTTC.

This chain connects TRBV5-1 to TRBJ2-2, with 12 bases matching TRBD2. J was trimmed by 4 bases and V by 0 bases; bases with no gene match: 4. The CDR3 totals 17 residues. The germline V gene has CDR1 SGHRS and CDR2 YFSETQ. CDR3 bases: TGCGCCAGCAGCTTGGGACTAGCGGGAGCAGGCACCGGGGAGCTGTTTTTT. Translated, it gives CASSLGLAGAGTGELFF.

As to this clonotype: Being one base from a much bigger clone, this may be a read error. V is TRBV28 and J is TRBJ1-5, with D tentatively TRBD1 (6 bases). The length of the CDR3 is 17 residues. Germline CDR1 MDHEN, CDR2 SYDVKM. Between the trimmed V and J ends, which lost 8 bases and 1 base, there was a span of 21 bases. CDR3 sequence (DNA): TGTGCCAGCTCACCCCCCACCGGGGGGCTCAGCAATCAGCCCCAGCATTTT. As protein: CASSPPTGGLSNQPQHF.

The rearrangement uses TRBV11-2 and TRBJ1-4, with D perhaps TRBD1 (6 bases). V lost 5 bases, J lost 5 bases, and 15 bases lay in between. Germline CDR1 is SGHAT and CDR2 is FQNNGV. The CDR3 covers 15 residues. This CDR3 is CASSPRTAINEKLFF. CDR3 nucleotides: TGTGCCAGCAGCCCCCGGACAGCGATAAATGAAAAACTGTTTTTT.

This clonotype was found many times. V gene TRBV6-1 combines with J gene TRBJ2-7; possible D gene TRBD2, 6 bases. The germline V gene has CDR1 MNHNS and CDR2 SASEGT. The CDR3 is 16 amino acids. The V end lost 1 base, the J end lost 2 bases, and 15 bases lay between the germline ends. The CDR3 DNA reads as TGTGCCAGCAGTGAAGAACAGCGGGCGAAAACCTACGAGCAGTACTTC. Encoded protein: CASSEEQRAKTYEQYF.

Many counts were recorded for this clonotype. The chain recombines TRBV11-2 with TRBJ2-7; 8 nucleotides line up with TRBD1. CDR3 length equals 15 residues. The germline V gene has CDR1 SGHAT and CDR2 FQNNGV. V dropped 7 bases and J dropped 0; count of bases not matched to a gene: 8. CDR3 in DNA: TGTGCCAGCACCGGTGGACAGGGCGTCTCCTACGAGCAGTACTTC. It codes for CASTGGQGVSYEQYF.

The chain carries TRBV2 and TRBJ2-3; a weak D match, TRBD2 (6 bases). Germline V gene data show CDR1 as SNHLY and CDR2 as FYNNEI. V gave up 5 bases and J gave up 0 bases, with 15 bases separating them. The CDR3 has 16 residues. In nucleotides, the CDR3 is TGTGCCAGCAGTTATCCCCGGGGGACTAGCACAGATACGCAGTATTTT. It encodes CASSYPRGTSTDTQYF.

V gene TRBV29-1 combines with J gene TRBJ1-1, with 9 nucleotides matching TRBD1. The germline gives CDR1 SQVTM, CDR2 ANQGSEA. V trimming: 5 bases; J trimming: 5 bases; junction bases outside the gene matches: 3. The CDR3 contains 12 residues. Here the CDR3 reads CSVYRGLTEAFF. In nucleotides, the CDR3 is TGCAGCGTTTACAGGGGGCTTACTGAAGCTTTCTTT.

Remarks on this clonotype: A read error may produce the germline difference seen at one junction end. V is TRBV5-5 and J is TRBJ2-7, with D tentatively TRBD1 (5 bases). The CDR3 covers 15 residues. The germline V gene encodes CDR1 SGHKS and CDR2 YYEKEE (reference sequence). DNA of the CDR3: TGTGCCAGCAGCCTGGGTCCTGGGGCTACCTACGAGCGGTACTTC. Its translation: CASSLGPGATYERYF.

Note on this clonotype: The junction departs from the called germline gene at one end, perhaps through a read error. V is TRBV11-2 and J is TRBJ2-1; TRBD2 is a possible D gene (6 bases). Germline V gene data show CDR1 as SGHAT and CDR2 as FQNNGV. The CDR3 loop spans 11 amino acids. The DNA of the CDR3 is TGTGCCAACAGCCCTAGCGATGAGCAGTTCTTC. It codes for CANSPSDEQFF.

The chain recombines TRBV4-1 with TRBJ1-2, with D unresolved. Trimming cost V 0 bases and J 7 bases, with 15 bases left between them. The CDR3 runs to 15 residues. The germline CDR1 and CDR2 sequences are MGHRA and YSYEKL. The CDR3 loop is CASSQDRKGLLGYTF. In DNA, the CDR3 is TGCGCCAGCAGCCAAGATAGGAAAGGGCTGCTTGGCTACACCTTC.